This TCR beta chain was documented in a study of regulatory T cells in long-lasting Graves disease. The sample holds many counts of this clonotype. Noted time point: persistent/refractory GD, antithyroid drugs over 5 years with positive TRAb. PBMCs were the source of the RNA used for TCR sequencing. The authors built TCR beta libraries using iRepertoire HTBI primers and Arm-PCR of CDR3 regions. TCRdb recomputed calls from the multiplex PCR reads with MiXCR, one row per CDR3 protein. Of 400,000 to 500,000 distinct CDR3 sequences listed, 20% to 25% are singletons. The germline V gene has CDR1 DFQATT and CDR2 SNEGSKA (reference sequence). The CDR3 length is 14 residues. The ends were cut back, 6 bases at V and 9 bases at J, with 23 bases in the middle.

The TCR was taken from a female donor with Graves disease. This sequence joins TRBV20-1 and TRBJ2-5; possibly TRBD2 for D (5 bases). Specimen: peripheral blood mononuclear cells (PBMCs), collected when the disease was refractory, from a patient treated with antithyroid drugs. The CDR3 is CSALPSGPSGAQYF. For the CDR3, the DNA is TGCAGTGCGCTCCCAAGCGGTCCCAGCGGAGCCCAGTACTTC.